This TCR beta chain was captured in a study of shared clonotypes between healthy human individuals. On this clone: Its target is not known.

Study conclusions and caveats: When compared with the clonotypes that were shared by all four sorted-subset donors, the non-shared clonotypes turned out to have lower generation probabilities. Blood was the only sampled material, and tissue repertoires likely differ.

Execution of the assay was at deep level. Original analysis: ImmunoSEQ junction-only sequences lacked quality scores, so their filtering differed. Libraries were prepared by immunoSEQ multiplex PCR; TCRdb keeps only in-frame clonotypes and omits some of them. That table furnishes V, J and clone size, whereas the DNA furnished D and trimming. The sample lists 1 million to 1.2 million clones, 60% to 80% occurring once. This CDR3 is built from 14 residues. Trimming removed 0 bases at V and 4 bases at J, with 8 bases between. The germline CDR1 and CDR2 sequences are SGHRS and YFSETQ. The source material was memory CD4+ T cells from PBMCs. Subset described: CD45RA-negative fraction. The V call is TRBV5-1, the J call TRBJ2-1; D is unclear. This clonotype originated in a man younger than 35 in good health. Some clones in this sample may be carry-over from other donors' samples. The CDR3 loop reads CASSLERLYNEQFF. CDR3 DNA sequence: TGCGCCAGCAGCTTGGAGAGGCTGTACAATGAGCAGTTCTTC.